A single sample is the source of the 10 T cell receptor beta chains below, sequenced in a study of T-cell reconstitution after alpha-beta-depleted transplantation in children. The library targeted TCRbeta and was prepared with unique molecular identifiers. TCRdb called the PCR reads again in MiXCR, with one record for every CDR3 protein. The profile shows 280,000 or so distinct CDR3 sequences, under 14% of them singletons. Here the sequenced sample was peripheral blood, taken 180 days after TCRalphabeta/CD19-depleted stem cell transplant. The receptors were sampled from a male patient aged 2 to 10 who had a stem cell transplant for chronic granulomatous disease, so the T cells may come from the graft donor.

This clonotype was observed at least ten times. The chain recombines TRBV7-9 with TRBJ1-2, with no clear D. This CDR3 is 14 amino acids long. Germline V gives CDR1 SEHNR, CDR2 FQNEAQ (reference sequence). The V gene lost 5 bases and the J gene lost 8 bases, with 18 bases spanning the gap. CDR3 region: CASSTPTRTIGYTF. CDR3 nucleotide sequence: TGTGCCAGCAGCACTCCGACACGAACTATAGGCTACACCTTC. The entire variable domain, with the rest obtained from reference TRBV7-9 and TRBJ1-2, is as follows: DTGVSQNPRHKITKRGQNVTFRCDPISEHNRLYWYRQTLGQGPEFLTYFQNEAQLEKSRLLSDRFSAERPKGSFSTLEIQRTEQGDSAMYLCASSTPTRTIGYTFGSGTRLTVV.

In this sample, this clonotype turned up many times. CDR3 region: CASSPRLENNEQFF. CDR3 coding DNA: TGTGCCAGCTCACCTCGTTTGGAAAACAATGAGCAGTTCTTC. The chain couples TRBV18 to TRBJ2-1, with unresolved D. The CDR3 extends over 14 amino acids. V dropped 3 bases and J dropped 5 bases, with 11 bases sitting between them. Germline V gene lookup returns CDR1 KGHSH and CDR2 LQKENI.

The J gene is TRBJ2-2, the V gene TRBV7-9; no clear D gene. Per germline, CDR1 SEHNR and CDR2 FQNEAQ (reference sequence). CDR3 length equals 11 residues. The CDR3 loop is CATGPTGELFF. The DNA of the CDR3 is TGTGCGACGGGCCCCACCGGGGAGCTGTTTTTT.

This clonotype was seen repeatedly, ten times or more. V gene TRBV5-1 combines with J gene TRBJ2-2, with no clear D. CDR1 SGHRS and CDR2 YFSETQ come from the germline V gene. The length of the CDR3 is 16 residues. Trimming took off 4 bases at V and 2 bases at J, with 15 bases between the two ends. CDR3 in amino acids: CASSKEYDLNTGELFF. Here the CDR3 DNA reads TGCGCCAGCAGCAAGGAATACGATTTAAACACCGGGGAGCTGTTTTTT.

This clonotype was seen many times. The chain combines TRBV5-1 with TRBJ2-2; D is possibly TRBD1 or TRBD2 (5 bases each). This CDR3 has 16 amino acids. Germline CDR1 is SGHRS and CDR2 is YFSETQ. Trimming removed 0 bases from V and 0 bases from J, with 9 bases in between. CDR3 nucleotide sequence: TGCGCCAGCAGCTTGGGGGACCTTTCGAACACCGGGGAGCTGTTTTTT. The encoded protein is CASSLGDLSNTGELFF.

Regarding this clonotype: A much bigger clone sits one base away, suggesting this may be a read error. This rearrangement joins TRBV20-1 to TRBJ2-3, with TRBD2 as a possible D gene (6 bases). The germline CDR1 and CDR2 sequences are DFQATT and SNEGSKA (reference sequence). This CDR3 region has 14 residues. Between the trimmed V and J ends, which lost 5 bases and 2 bases, there was a span of 14 bases. CDR3 residues: CSAGWGRITDTQYF. For the CDR3, the DNA is TGCAGTGCTGGTTGGGGGAGGATCACAGATACGCAGTATTTT.

This clonotype has at least ten counts. J is TRBJ2-5 and V is TRBV18; 9 positions agree with TRBD2. Germline CDR1 is KGHSH and CDR2 is LQKENI. The ends lost 4 bases at V and 8 bases at J; junction bases unmatched: 11. The CDR3 runs to 15 residues. CDR3 sequence (DNA): TGTGCCAGCTCACGAGGTAGCGGGAGAAGTAATACCCAGTACTTC. It yields the protein CASSRGSGRSNTQYF.

This clonotype was found many times. This chain joins TRBV5-4 and TRBJ2-3; possible D gene TRBD2, 6 bases. Looked up from germline, CDR1 is SGHNT and CDR2 is YYREEE (reference sequence). This CDR3 comprises 13 residues. The V end lost 2 bases, the J end lost 5 bases, and 9 bases lay between the germline ends. The CDR3: CASSFLGGDTQYF. The CDR3 DNA reads TGTGCCAGCAGCTTCCTCGGGGGAGATACGCAGTATTTT.

About this clonotype: A much larger clone differs by one base, so this may be a read error. The chain employs TRBV3-1 and TRBJ2-4; D is undetermined. Germline lookup yields CDR1 LGHDT and CDR2 YNNKEL (reference sequence). This CDR3 is built from 12 residues. The CDR3 loop reads CASRHAKNILYF. CDR3 in DNA: TGTGCCAGCAGACACGCCAAAAACATTCTGTACTTC.

In its sample, this clonotype was seen many times. V usage is TRBV11-2 and J usage is TRBJ2-3; D not certain. The V end lost 4 bases, the J end lost 3 bases, and 23 bases lay between the germline ends. Germline values: CDR1 SGHAT, CDR2 FQNNGV. The CDR3 runs 18 residues. DNA of the CDR3: TGTGCCAGCAGCTCCCTTTGGGGTTTGGAGTGGAGTACAGATACGCAGTATTTT. Amino acids: CASSSLWGLEWSTDTQYF.